A selection of T cell receptor beta chains follows, all from one sample in a study of blood T cell repertoires in COVID-19. The data were produced by immunoSEQ multiplex PCR, yet TCRdb's version contains in-frame clones alone and is incomplete. The sample records 200,000 to 250,000 clones, 75% to 95% being singletons. Sequenced input: PBMCs or T cells enriched from blood (not recorded which). The source of these receptors is a woman aged 18-30 years who had recovered from COVID-19. CDR3s include the opening cysteine and the closing phenylalanine or tryptophan. The order of the fields is V gene, J gene, clone size, D gene, CDR3 protein, CDR3 DNA. A D gene is named only where the DNA matches it firmly. Where a row states a size, it is once, few, many or the class of an expanded clone; other rows omit it.

TRBV14	TRBJ2-4	NA	TRBD2	CASSQEARTSPFIAKNIQYF	TGTGCCAGCAGCCAAGAGGCGAGGACTAGCCCTTTTATAGCCAAAAACATTCAGTACTTC
TRBV2	TRBJ1-1	NA	NA	CASNLDSGEAFF	TGTGCCAGCAACCTAGACAGTGGAGAAGCTTTCTTT
TRBV28	TRBJ1-1	NA	NA	CASKSLKGRRKEAFF	TGTGCCAGCAAATCCTTAAAAGGGAGAAGAAAAGAGGCTTTCTTT
TRBV6-1	TRBJ1-6	NA	NA	CASSETRVGSPLHF	TGTGCCAGCAGTGAAACGAGGGTTGGTTCACCCCTCCACTTT
TRBV11-3	TRBJ1-3	NA	NA	CASSSRLSGHLLSGNTIYF	TGTGCCAGCAGCTCACGCCTCTCGGGACACCTACTCTCTGGAAACACCATATATTTT
TRBV19	TRBJ1-1	NA	NA	CASRIGRGIAAAEAFF	TGTGCCAGTAGGATAGGGCGGGGCATTGCTGCGGCTGAAGCTTTCTTT
TRBV7-6	TRBJ1-1	NA	NA	CASSAAEVGTEAFF	TGTGCCAGCAGCGCCGCCGAGGTTGGAACTGAAGCTTTCTTT
TRBV3-1/TRBV3-2	TRBJ2-7	NA	NA	CASSQVQVGAEQYF	TGTGCCAGCAGCCAAGTCCAGGTGGGGGCCGAGCAGTACTTC
TRBV28	TRBJ2-2	NA	NA	CASTVQAGTGELFF	TGTGCCAGCACTGTACAGGCAGGGACCGGGGAGCTGTTTTTT
TRBV5-1	TRBJ1-4	NA	TRBD1	CASSAGLQGSEKLFF	TGCGCCAGCAGCGCGGGGTTACAGGGGAGTGAAAAACTGTTTTTT
TRBV19	TRBJ1-1	once	TRBD1	CASSITGEVNTEAFF	TGTGCCAGTAGTATCACAGGGGAAGTGAACACTGAAGCTTTCTTT
TRBV18	TRBJ1-1	NA	TRBD1	CASSPRDRGLGEAFF	TGTGCCAGCTCACCACGCGACAGGGGGCTTGGTGAAGCTTTCTTT
TRBV27	TRBJ1-5	few	TRBD1	CASSPNRGLNQPQHF	TGTGCCAGCAGCCCTAACAGGGGGCTGAATCAGCCCCAGCATTTT
TRBV29-1	TRBJ1-2	NA	NA	CSVEEGTRTNTF	TGCAGCGTTGAAGAGGGCACCCGGACAAACACCTTC
TRBV28	TRBJ1-2	once	TRBD1	CASAGTGERGYTF	TGTGCCAGTGCCGGGACAGGGGAGCGAGGCTACACCTTC
TRBV7-9	TRBJ1-1	NA	NA	CASSLESAGTEAFF	TGTGCCAGCAGCTTAGAATCCGCGGGCACTGAAGCTTTCTTT
TRBV4-1	TRBJ1-2	NA	TRBD1	CASSQDRQGSGYTF	TGCGCCAGCAGCCAAGATCGACAGGGAAGCGGCTACACCTTC